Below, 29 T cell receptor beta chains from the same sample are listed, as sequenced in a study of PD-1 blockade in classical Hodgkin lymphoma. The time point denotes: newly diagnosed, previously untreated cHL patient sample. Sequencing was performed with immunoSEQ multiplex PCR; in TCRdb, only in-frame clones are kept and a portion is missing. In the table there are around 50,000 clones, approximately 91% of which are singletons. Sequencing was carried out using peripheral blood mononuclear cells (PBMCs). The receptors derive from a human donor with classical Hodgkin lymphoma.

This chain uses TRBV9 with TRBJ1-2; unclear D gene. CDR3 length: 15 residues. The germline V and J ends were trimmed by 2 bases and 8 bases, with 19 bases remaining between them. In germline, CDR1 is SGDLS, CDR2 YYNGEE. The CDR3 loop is CASSVVSRAPEGYTF. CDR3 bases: TGTGCCAGCAGCGTTGTTTCCCGAGCTCCAGAAGGCTACACCTTC.

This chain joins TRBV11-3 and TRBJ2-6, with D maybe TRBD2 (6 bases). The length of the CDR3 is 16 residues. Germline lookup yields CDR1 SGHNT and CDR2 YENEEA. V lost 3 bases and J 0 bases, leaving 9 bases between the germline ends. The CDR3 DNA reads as TGTGCCAGCAGCTTCGGGAGAAACTCTGGGGCCAACGTCCTGACTTTC. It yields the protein CASSFGRNSGANVLTF. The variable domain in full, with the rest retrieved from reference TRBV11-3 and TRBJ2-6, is EAGVVQSPRYKIIEKKQPVAFWCNPISGHNTLYWYLQNLGQGPELLIRYENEEAVDDSQLPKDRFSAERLKGVDSTLKIQPAELGDSAVYLCASSFGRNSGANVLTFGAGSRLTVL.

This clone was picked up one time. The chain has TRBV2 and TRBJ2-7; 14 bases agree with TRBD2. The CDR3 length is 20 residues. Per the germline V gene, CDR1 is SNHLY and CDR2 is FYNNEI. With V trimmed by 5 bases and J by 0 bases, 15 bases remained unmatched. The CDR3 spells CASSRLFETSGRATSYEQYF. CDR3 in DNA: TGTGCCAGCAGTCGCCTTTTCGAGACTAGCGGGAGGGCCACCTCCTACGAGCAGTACTTC.

CDR3 region: CASSPVPGPHNEQFF. The CDR3 DNA reads as TGTGCCAGCAGCCCCGTCCCGGGGCCCCACAATGAGCAGTTCTTC. The J gene is TRBJ2-1, the V gene TRBV11-2; either TRBD1 or TRBD2 may fit D (5 bases each). Per the germline V gene, CDR1 is SGHAT and CDR2 is FQNNGV. Trimming removed 5 bases at V and 5 bases at J, with 16 bases between. This CDR3 spans 15 amino acids.

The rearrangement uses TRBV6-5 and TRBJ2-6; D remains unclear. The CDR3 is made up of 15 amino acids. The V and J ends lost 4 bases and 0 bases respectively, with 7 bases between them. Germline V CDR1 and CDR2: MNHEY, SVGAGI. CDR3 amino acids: CASSFQYSGANVLTF. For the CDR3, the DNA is TGTGCCAGCAGTTTCCAGTACTCTGGGGCCAACGTCCTGACTTTC.

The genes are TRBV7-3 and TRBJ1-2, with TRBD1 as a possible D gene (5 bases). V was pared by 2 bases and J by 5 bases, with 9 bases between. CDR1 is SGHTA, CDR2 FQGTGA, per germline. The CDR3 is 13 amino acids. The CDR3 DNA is TGTGCCAGCAGCTTAGGGACCTCATATGGCTACACCTTC. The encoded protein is CASSLGTSYGYTF.

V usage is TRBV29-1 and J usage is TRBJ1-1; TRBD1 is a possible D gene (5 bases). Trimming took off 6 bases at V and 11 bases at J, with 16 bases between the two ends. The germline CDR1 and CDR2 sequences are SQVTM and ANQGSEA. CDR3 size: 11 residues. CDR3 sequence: CSVALGANAFF. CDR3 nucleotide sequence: TGCAGCGTCGCACTTGGGGCGAATGCTTTCTTT.

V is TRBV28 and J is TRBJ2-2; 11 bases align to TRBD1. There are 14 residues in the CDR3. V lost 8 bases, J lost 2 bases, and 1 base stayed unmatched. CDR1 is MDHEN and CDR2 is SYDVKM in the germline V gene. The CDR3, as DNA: TGTGCCAGCGGACAGGGGGCTAACACCGGGGAGCTGTTTTTT. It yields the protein CASGQGANTGELFF.

This chain's CDR3 is CASSIGGEGPQHF. Written as DNA, the CDR3 is TGCGCCAGCAGCATTGGGGGAGAGGGGCCCCAGCATTTT. The chain has TRBV5-1 and TRBJ1-5; maybe TRBD1 (5 bases). The V gene's germline CDR1 is SGHRS and CDR2 YFSETQ. V lost 4 bases and J lost 9, with 14 bases in between. This CDR3 spans 13 amino acids.

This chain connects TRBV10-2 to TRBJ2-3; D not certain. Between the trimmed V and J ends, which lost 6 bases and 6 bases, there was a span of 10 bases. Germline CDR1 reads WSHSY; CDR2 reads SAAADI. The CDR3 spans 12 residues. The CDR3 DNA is TGCGCCAGCAGCCACTCCGGGGATACGCAGTATTTT. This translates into CASSHSGDTQYF.

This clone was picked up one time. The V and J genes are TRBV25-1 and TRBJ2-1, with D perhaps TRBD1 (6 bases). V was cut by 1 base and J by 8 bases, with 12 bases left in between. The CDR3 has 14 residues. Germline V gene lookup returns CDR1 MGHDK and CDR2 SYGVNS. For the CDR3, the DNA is TGTGCCAGCAGTGAATCCACAGGGTACTATGAGCAGTTCTTC. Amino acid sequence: CASSESTGYYEQFF.

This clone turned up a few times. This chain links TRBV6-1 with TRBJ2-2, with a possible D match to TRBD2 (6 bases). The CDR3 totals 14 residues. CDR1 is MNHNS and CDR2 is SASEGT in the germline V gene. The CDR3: CATQGLGATGELFF. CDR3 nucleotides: TGTGCTACTCAGGGACTGGGAGCCACCGGGGAGCTGTTTTTT.

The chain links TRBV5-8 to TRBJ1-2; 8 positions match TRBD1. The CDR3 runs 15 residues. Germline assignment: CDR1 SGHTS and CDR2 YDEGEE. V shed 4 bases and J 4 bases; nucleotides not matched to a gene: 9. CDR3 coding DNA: TGTGCCAGCAGCCCAACAGGGGGATACGTCTATGGCTACACCTTC. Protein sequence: CASSPTGGYVYGYTF.

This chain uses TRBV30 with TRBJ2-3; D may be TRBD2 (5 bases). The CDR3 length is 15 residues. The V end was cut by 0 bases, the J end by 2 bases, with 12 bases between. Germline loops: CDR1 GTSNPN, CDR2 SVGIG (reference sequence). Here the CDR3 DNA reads TGTGCCTGGAGTGTACTTGTTAGCGCCACAGATACGCAGTATTTT. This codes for CAWSVLVSATDTQYF.

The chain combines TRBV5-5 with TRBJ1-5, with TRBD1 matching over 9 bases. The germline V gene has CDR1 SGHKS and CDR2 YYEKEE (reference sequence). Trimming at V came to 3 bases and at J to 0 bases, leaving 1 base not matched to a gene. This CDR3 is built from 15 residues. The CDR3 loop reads CASSWTGDSNQPQHF. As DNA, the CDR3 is TGTGCCAGCAGCTGGACAGGGGATAGCAATCAGCCCCAGCATTTT.

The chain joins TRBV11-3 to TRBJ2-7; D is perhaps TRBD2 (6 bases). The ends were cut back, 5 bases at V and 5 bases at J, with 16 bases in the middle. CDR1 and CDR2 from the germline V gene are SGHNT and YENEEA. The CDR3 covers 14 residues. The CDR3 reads CASSRPGGTHEQYF. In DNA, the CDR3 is TGTGCCAGCAGCCGTCCTGGGGGGACCCACGAGCAGTACTTC.

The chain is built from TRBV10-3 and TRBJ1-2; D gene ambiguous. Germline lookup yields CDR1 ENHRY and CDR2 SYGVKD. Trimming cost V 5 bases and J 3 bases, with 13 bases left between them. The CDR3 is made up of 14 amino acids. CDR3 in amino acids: CAISSDGQYYGYTF. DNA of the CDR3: TGTGCCATCAGTTCGGACGGGCAATACTATGGCTACACCTTC.

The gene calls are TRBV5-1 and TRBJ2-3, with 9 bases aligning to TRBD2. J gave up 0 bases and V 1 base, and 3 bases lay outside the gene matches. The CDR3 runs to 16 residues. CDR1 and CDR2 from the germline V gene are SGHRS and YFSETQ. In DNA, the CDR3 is TGCGCCAGCAGCTTGTCTAGCGGGGCTAGCACAGATACGCAGTATTTT. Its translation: CASSLSSGASTDTQYF.

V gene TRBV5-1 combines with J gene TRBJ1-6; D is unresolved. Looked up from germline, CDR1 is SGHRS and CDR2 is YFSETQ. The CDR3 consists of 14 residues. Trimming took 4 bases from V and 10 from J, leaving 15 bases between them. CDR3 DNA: TGCGCCAGCAGCAAGGGAGAACTGGGGTCACCCCTCCACTTT. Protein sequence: CASSKGELGSPLHF.

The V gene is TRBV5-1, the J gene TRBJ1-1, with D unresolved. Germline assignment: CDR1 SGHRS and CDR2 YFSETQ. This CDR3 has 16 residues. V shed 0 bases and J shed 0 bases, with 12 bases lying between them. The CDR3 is CASSLGAGSMNTEAFF. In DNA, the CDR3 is TGCGCCAGCAGCTTGGGGGCAGGATCCATGAACACTGAAGCTTTCTTT. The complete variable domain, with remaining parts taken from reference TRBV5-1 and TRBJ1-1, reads KAGVTQTPRYLIKTRGQQVTLSCSPISGHRSVSWYQQTPGQGLQFLFEYFSETQRNKGNFPGRFSGRQFSNSRSEMNVSTLELGDSALYLCASSLGAGSMNTEAFFGQGTRLTVV.

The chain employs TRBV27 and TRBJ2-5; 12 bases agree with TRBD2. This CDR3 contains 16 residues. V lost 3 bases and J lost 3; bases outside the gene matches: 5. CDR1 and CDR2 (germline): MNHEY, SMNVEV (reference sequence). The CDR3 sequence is CASSLWTSGVKETQYF. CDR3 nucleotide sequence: TGTGCCAGCAGTTTGTGGACTAGCGGGGTCAAAGAGACCCAGTACTTC.

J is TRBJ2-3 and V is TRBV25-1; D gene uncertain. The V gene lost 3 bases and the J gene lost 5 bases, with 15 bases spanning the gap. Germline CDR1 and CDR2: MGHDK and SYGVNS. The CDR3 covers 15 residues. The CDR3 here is CASSETATIGDTQYF. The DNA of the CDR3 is TGTGCCAGCAGTGAGACCGCAACTATAGGAGATACGCAGTATTTT.

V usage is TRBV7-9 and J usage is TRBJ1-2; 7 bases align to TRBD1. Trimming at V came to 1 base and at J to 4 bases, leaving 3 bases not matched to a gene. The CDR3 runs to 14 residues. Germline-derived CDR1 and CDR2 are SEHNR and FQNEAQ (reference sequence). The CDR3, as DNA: TGTGCCAGCAGCTTAGGGACAGGAGCCTATGGCTACACCTTC. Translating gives CASSLGTGAYGYTF.

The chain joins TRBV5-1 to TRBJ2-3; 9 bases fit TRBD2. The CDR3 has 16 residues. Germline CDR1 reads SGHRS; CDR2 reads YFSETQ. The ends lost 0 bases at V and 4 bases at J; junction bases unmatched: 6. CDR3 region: CASSLVAGVVADTQYF. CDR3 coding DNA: TGCGCCAGCAGCTTGGTAGCGGGAGTTGTTGCAGATACGCAGTATTTT.

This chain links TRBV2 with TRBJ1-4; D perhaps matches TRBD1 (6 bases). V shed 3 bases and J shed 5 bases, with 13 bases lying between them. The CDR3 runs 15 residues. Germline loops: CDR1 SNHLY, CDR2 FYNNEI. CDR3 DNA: TGTGCCAGCAGTGAGGGGACAACCGGAAATGAAAAACTGTTTTTT. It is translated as CASSEGTTGNEKLFF. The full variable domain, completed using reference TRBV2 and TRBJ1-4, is EPEVTQTPSHQVTQMGQEVILRCVPISNHLYFYWYRQILGQKVEFLVSFYNNEISEKSEIFDDQFSVERPDGSNFTLKIRSTKLEDSAMYFCASSEGTTGNEKLFFGSGTQLSVL.

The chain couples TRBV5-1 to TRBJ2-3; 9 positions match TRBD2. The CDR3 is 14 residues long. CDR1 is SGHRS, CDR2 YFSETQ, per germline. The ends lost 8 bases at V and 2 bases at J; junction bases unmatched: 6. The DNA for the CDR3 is TGCGCCAGTAAGAGCGGGAGGCCCACAGATACGCAGTATTTT. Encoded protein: CASKSGRPTDTQYF.

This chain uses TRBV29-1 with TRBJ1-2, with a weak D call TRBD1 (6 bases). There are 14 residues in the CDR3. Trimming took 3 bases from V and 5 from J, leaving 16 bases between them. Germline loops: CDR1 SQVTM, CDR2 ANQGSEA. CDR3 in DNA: TGCAGCGTTGAGATAGGTGTACAGGGATATGGCTACACCTTC. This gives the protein CSVEIGVQGYGYTF.

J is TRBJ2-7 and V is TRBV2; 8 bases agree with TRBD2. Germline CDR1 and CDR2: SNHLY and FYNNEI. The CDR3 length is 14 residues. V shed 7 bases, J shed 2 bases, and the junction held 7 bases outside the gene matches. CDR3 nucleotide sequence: TGTGCCAGCAAACTGTCTAGCGGGCCCTACGAGCAGTACTTC. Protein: CASKLSSGPYEQYF.

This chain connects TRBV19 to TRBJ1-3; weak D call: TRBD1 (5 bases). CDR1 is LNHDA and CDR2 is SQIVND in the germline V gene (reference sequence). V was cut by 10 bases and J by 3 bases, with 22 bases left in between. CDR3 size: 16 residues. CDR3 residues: CATTFARQTDGNTIYF. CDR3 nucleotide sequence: TGTGCCACCACATTTGCCAGACAGACCGATGGAAACACCATATATTTT.